The rows below give T cell receptor beta chains drawn from one sample of a study of shared clonotypes between healthy human individuals. The method was immunoSEQ multiplex PCR; TCRdb's version includes in-frame clones alone and lacks a portion of them. The table has about 2,200,000 clones, approximately 94% seen once; the top ten hold roughly 1.7%. The material sequenced was naive CD8+ T cells from PBMCs. These receptors all come from a man aged 18 to 30 in good health. Some clones in this sample may be carry-over from other donors' samples. Both conserved end residues are part of each CDR3. D genes are given only for firm matches. Where a row states a size, it is once, few, many or the class of an expanded clone; other rows omit it.

j_gene | d_gene | v_gene | abundance | CDR3aa | CDR3nt
TRBJ2-1 | NA | TRBV7-9 | NA | CASSLELLRAHEQFF | TGTGCCAGCAGCTTGGAGCTTTTGCGAGCGCATGAGCAGTTCTTC
TRBJ1-1 | NA | TRBV9 | NA | CASSAGGSEAFF | TGTGCCAGCAGCGCCGGGGGGAGTGAAGCTTTCTTT
TRBJ2-3 | TRBD2 | TRBV4-1 | NA | CASSQDWIGRAADTQYF | TGCGCCAGCAGCCAAGATTGGATCGGGAGGGCCGCAGATACGCAGTATTTT
TRBJ2-7 | NA | TRBV27 | NA | CASSLSGWVRQGPFYEQYF | TGTGCCAGCAGTTTATCGGGGTGGGTTCGGCAGGGACCTTTCTACGAGCAGTACTTC
TRBJ2-1 | TRBD1 | TRBV29-1 | NA | CSVEVGQGYGNEQFF | TGCAGCGTTGAAGTCGGACAGGGGTACGGCAATGAGCAGTTCTTC
TRBJ2-5 | NA | TRBV25-1 | NA | CASSARAFQETQYF | TGTGCCAGCAGTGCCCGGGCCTTCCAAGAGACCCAGTACTTC
TRBJ2-7 | TRBD2 | TRBV29-1 | NA | CSVESPGGTYEQYF | TGCAGCGTTGAGTCGCCGGGAGGGACCTACGAGCAGTACTTC
TRBJ2-7 | NA | TRBV7-9 | NA | CASSFYVIGSQTYEQYF | TGTGCCAGCAGCTTTTATGTAATCGGGAGTCAGACCTACGAGCAGTACTTC
TRBJ1-4 | NA | TRBV7-9 | few | CASSLATGQPNEKLFF | TGTGCCAGCAGCTTAGCTACGGGACAACCGAATGAAAAACTGTTTTTT
TRBJ1-5 | NA | TRBV28 | NA | CASSDPEEGYGNQPQHF | TGTGCCAGCAGCGATCCGGAGGAGGGGTATGGCAATCAGCCCCAGCATTTT
TRBJ2-1 | NA | TRBV30 | NA | CAWTGSAGWGYNEQFF | TGTGCCTGGACCGGCTCGGCAGGTTGGGGCTACAATGAGCAGTTCTTC
TRBJ1-5 | NA | TRBV27 | NA | CASSLGKGGQPQHF | TGTGCCAGCAGTTTAGGTAAAGGGGGTCAGCCCCAGCATTTT
TRBJ2-5 | NA | TRBV28 | NA | CASALGPGGIETQYF | TGTGCCAGCGCCTTAGGCCCAGGGGGGATAGAGACCCAGTACTTC
TRBJ1-5 | NA | TRBV28 | NA | CASRGHGNQPQHF | TGTGCCAGCAGAGGACACGGCAATCAGCCCCAGCATTTT
TRBJ1-2 | NA | TRBV9 | NA | CASSVAVTPNYGYTF | TGTGCCAGCAGCGTAGCGGTCACCCCTAACTATGGCTACACCTTC
TRBJ2-1 | TRBD2 | TRBV13 | NA | CASSFSGSYNEQFF | TGTGCCAGCAGCTTTAGCGGGAGCTACAATGAGCAGTTCTTC
TRBJ2-7 | TRBD1 | TRBV6-5 | NA | CASSYDGQGAEQYF | TGTGCCAGCAGTTACGACGGGCAGGGGGCCGAGCAGTACTTC
TRBJ2-7 | NA | TRBV25-1 | NA | CASNPRKRSSYEQYF | TGTGCCAGCAACCCCCGGAAAAGGAGCTCCTACGAGCAGTACTTC
TRBJ1-1 | TRBD1 | TRBV30 | NA | CAWTTTGDTEAFF | TGTGCCTGGACTACAACAGGGGATACTGAAGCTTTCTTT
TRBJ2-7 | NA | TRBV7-8 | NA | CASSLQGNHEQYF | TGTGCCAGCAGCTTACAAGGGAATCACGAGCAGTACTTC
TRBJ2-1 | NA | TRBV7-6 | NA | CASSPWTDYNEQFF | TGTGCCAGCAGCCCATGGACAGACTACAATGAGCAGTTCTTC
TRBJ1-2 | TRBD1 | TRBV19 | NA | CASSKWDRANSNYGYTF | TGTGCCAGTAGTAAGTGGGACAGGGCCAATTCGAACTATGGCTACACCTTC
TRBJ1-1 | TRBD1 | TRBV10-3 | NA | CAISTTGRSTEAFF | TGTGCCATCAGTACGACAGGGAGGAGCACTGAAGCTTTCTTT
TRBJ2-1 | TRBD2 | TRBV5-4 | NA | CASSRTSAGGPGNEQFF | TGTGCCAGCAGTCGAACCTCAGCGGGAGGGCCGGGCAATGAGCAGTTCTTC
TRBJ1-1 | TRBD1 | TRBV6-1 | NA | CASIRGRHTEAFF | TGTGCCAGCATCAGGGGGCGTCACACTGAAGCTTTCTTT
TRBJ2-1 | NA | TRBV2 | NA | CASSPSPSSTEQFF | TGTGCCAGCAGTCCGTCGCCCTCTAGTACCGAGCAGTTCTTC
TRBJ2-7 | NA | TRBV5-1 | NA | CASSLTKGFSHEQYF | TGCGCCAGCAGCCTCACAAAAGGTTTCTCCCACGAGCAGTACTTC
TRBJ2-3 | NA | TRBV29-1 | NA | CSVELADTQYF | TGCAGCGTTGAATTGGCAGATACGCAGTATTTT
TRBJ2-7 | TRBD1 | TRBV10-3 | once | CAISESLGQGAYEQYF | TGTGCCATCAGTGAGTCATTGGGACAGGGGGCGTACGAGCAGTACTTC
TRBJ1-1 | NA | TRBV9 | NA | CASSVVGGALNTEAFF | TGTGCCAGCAGCGTAGTCGGGGGAGCCTTGAACACTGAAGCTTTCTTT
TRBJ1-3 | NA | TRBV6-5 | NA | CASSSRWTTGGNTIYF | TGTGCCAGCAGTTCGAGGTGGACAACTGGTGGAAACACCATATATTTT
TRBJ1-4 | NA | TRBV28 | NA | CASSAITTEKLFF | TGTGCCAGCAGTGCTATTACTACGGAAAAACTGTTTTTT
TRBJ2-3 | TRBD2 | TRBV5-1 | NA | CASSLILAARTDTQYF | TGCGCCAGCAGCTTGATTCTAGCGGCCCGCACAGATACGCAGTATTTT
TRBJ2-3 | TRBD2 | TRBV6-5 | once | CASSRAGVSTDTQYF | TGTGCCAGCAGTAGGGCGGGGGTTAGCACAGATACGCAGTATTTT
TRBJ2-7 | TRBD1 | TRBV27 | NA | CASKTRTGLYEQYF | TGTGCCAGCAAAACACGGACAGGGCTCTACGAGCAGTACTTC
TRBJ2-1 | TRBD2 | TRBV11-3 | NA | CASSVSGRAIHEQFF | TGTGCCAGCAGCGTTAGCGGGAGGGCCATCCATGAGCAGTTCTTC
TRBJ2-7 | NA | TRBV7-9 | NA | CASNDLANEQYF | TGTGCCAGCAACGATTTGGCCAACGAGCAGTACTTC
TRBJ2-1 | NA | TRBV10-3 | NA | CAISESVNRDGTYNEQFF | TGTGCCATCAGTGAGTCCGTTAATCGGGACGGAACCTACAATGAGCAGTTCTTC
TRBJ2-7 | NA | TRBV28 | NA | CASSSGRNYEQYF | TGTGCCAGCAGCTCGGGACGCAACTACGAGCAGTACTTC
TRBJ2-7 | TRBD2 | TRBV5-4 | NA | CASSGREGRHEQYF | TGTGCCAGCAGCGGGCGGGAGGGCCGCCACGAGCAGTACTTC
TRBJ1-1 | NA | TRBV14 | NA | CASSHGIMNTEAFF | TGTGCCAGCAGCCACGGGATTATGAACACTGAAGCTTTCTTT
TRBJ2-1 | TRBD2 | TRBV5-4 | NA | CASSARLAGEEQFF | TGTGCCAGCAGCGCCAGGCTAGCGGGAGAGGAGCAGTTCTTC
TRBJ2-7 | NA | TRBV19 | NA | CASSITVQTYEQYF | TGTGCCAGTAGTATTACAGTCCAGACCTACGAGCAGTACTTC
TRBJ2-1 | TRBD1 | TRBV7-6 | NA | CASSHRGSNPYNEQFF | TGTGCCAGCAGCCACAGGGGGAGTAACCCCTACAATGAGCAGTTCTTC
TRBJ2-3 | NA | TRBV4-3 | NA | CASSQDPLSQAADTQYF | TGCGCCAGCAGCCAAGATCCCCTCTCACAGGCCGCAGATACGCAGTATTTT
TRBJ1-1 | TRBD1 | TRBV9 | NA | CASSVYRGGDTEAFF | TGTGCCAGCAGCGTGTACAGGGGAGGAGACACTGAAGCTTTCTTT
TRBJ1-2 | NA | TRBV9 | NA | CASSVGATGYTF | TGTGCCAGCAGCGTAGGGGCCACTGGCTACACCTTC
TRBJ2-7 | NA | TRBV9 | NA | CASSKGQRDYEQYF | TGTGCCAGCAGCAAAGGACAGCGTGATTACGAGCAGTACTTC
TRBJ2-1 | TRBD2 | TRBV7-9 | NA | CASSPLVGKREFYEQFF | TGTGCCAGCAGCCCCCTGGTGGGAAAGCGGGAGTTTTATGAGCAGTTCTTC
TRBJ2-7 | NA | TRBV5-4 | NA | CASTGGPLDEQYF | TGTGCCAGCACCGGTGGGCCCTTGGACGAGCAGTACTTC
TRBJ2-6 | NA | TRBV2 | once | CASTEGSGANVLTF | TGTGCCAGCACGGAAGGCTCTGGGGCCAACGTCCTGACTTTC
TRBJ1-1 | NA | TRBV6-6 | NA | CASSYPQGGTEAFF | TGTGCCAGCAGTTACCCGCAGGGAGGCACTGAAGCTTTCTTT
TRBJ1-1 | NA | TRBV6-5 | NA | CASRSPRTAPTEAFF | TGTGCCAGCAGATCACCCAGGACAGCCCCCACTGAAGCTTTCTTT